This is a list of T cell receptor beta chains from one sample in a study of cytomegalovirus exposure and HLA in healthy donors. Measured with immunoSEQ multiplex PCR; TCRdb has only the in-frame clones, and not every one. The sample contains over 150,000 clones, roughly 80% of which appear only once. Material for sequencing was PBMCs. Source of these receptors: a male donor in good health and CMV-seronegative. Each CDR3 is given with its conserved first and last residue. D genes are given only for firm matches. For some rows the clone size is stated as once, few or many, or as a class when expanded; others skip it.

V,size,J,D,CDR3,DNA
TRBV5-8,.,TRBJ2-7,.,CASSRGEHSSYEQYF,TGTGCCAGCAGCCGCGGTGAACATAGCTCCTACGAGCAGTACTTC
TRBV14,.,TRBJ2-1,.,CASSPERIRPMDEQFF,TGTGCCAGCAGCCCGGAGCGGATCAGGCCCATGGATGAGCAGTTCTTC
TRBV7-6,.,TRBJ2-7,.,CASSLRATVTYEQYF,TGTGCCAGCAGCTTACGAGCAACAGTTACCTACGAGCAGTACTTC
TRBV4-2,.,TRBJ1-1,.,CASSQGLQGNTEAFF,TGTGCCAGCAGCCAGGGCCTACAAGGAAACACTGAAGCTTTCTTT
TRBV10-3,.,TRBJ1-2,.,CATETALGNYGYTF,TGTGCCACCGAGACAGCTCTGGGGAACTATGGCTACACCTTC
TRBV28,few,TRBJ1-1,TRBD1,CASGTGGPEAFF,TGTGCCAGCGGCACAGGGGGCCCCGAAGCTTTCTTT
TRBV28,.,TRBJ1-2,TRBD1,CASRPRSGTGYGYTF,TGTGCCAGCAGGCCTCGCTCCGGGACAGGGTATGGCTACACCTTC
TRBV28,.,TRBJ1-2,TRBD1,CASSLQGVYGYTF,TGTGCCAGCAGTTTACAGGGGGTCTATGGCTACACCTTC
TRBV25-1,.,TRBJ1-2,TRBD1,CASSELQGFSHGYTF,TGTGCCAGCAGTGAGTTACAGGGGTTTTCCCATGGCTACACCTTC
TRBV2,.,TRBJ2-5,.,CASSLGETQYF,TGTGCCAGCAGCCTCGGGGAGACCCAGTACTTC
TRBV6-6,.,TRBJ2-7,.,CASSYPGAGYYEQYF,TGTGCCAGCAGTTACCCTGGGGCAGGATACTACGAGCAGTACTTC
TRBV4-1,few,TRBJ1-4,.,CASSQTNQGGDEKLFF,TGCGCCAGCAGCCAAACTAACCAGGGAGGGGATGAAAAACTGTTTTTT
TRBV5-1,.,TRBJ2-5,.,CASSLGQRGETQYF,TGCGCCAGCAGCTTAGGACAGCGCGGAGAGACCCAGTACTTC
TRBV7-6,.,TRBJ2-7,TRBD1,CASSLATGGEQYF,TGTGCCAGCAGCTTGGCCACAGGGGGCGAGCAGTACTTC
TRBV19,.,TRBJ1-3,.,CASSIMSSGNTIYF,TGTGCCAGTAGTATTATGAGCTCTGGAAACACCATATATTTT
TRBV28,once,TRBJ2-5,.,CASSYRDQETQYF,TGTGCCAGCAGTTACAGGGACCAAGAGACCCAGTACTTC
TRBV19,.,TRBJ2-5,TRBD2,CASSMPREGRYKETQYF,TGTGCCAGTAGTATGCCGAGGGAGGGCCGATATAAAGAGACCCAGTACTTC
TRBV6-6,.,TRBJ1-6,.,CASTKTGLNSPLHF,TGTGCCAGCACCAAGACAGGTCTTAATTCACCCCTCCACTTT
TRBV6-1,.,TRBJ2-3,TRBD1,CASKDGTGGTDTQYF,TGTGCCAGTAAAGACGGGACAGGGGGCACAGATACGCAGTATTTT
TRBV19,.,TRBJ2-3,TRBD2,CASGTSGSTDTQYF,TGTGCCAGTGGGACTAGCGGTTCCACAGATACGCAGTATTTT
TRBV6-6,.,TRBJ1-2,TRBD1,CASSDPSGQNYGYTF,TGTGCCAGCAGTGACCCTTCGGGACAGAACTATGGCTACACCTTC
TRBV6-6,.,TRBJ2-7,.,CASSRQTSYEQYF,TGTGCCAGTAGCCGACAGACCTCCTACGAGCAGTACTTC
TRBV28,few,TRBJ2-7,TRBD1,CASSRTGVIYEQYF,TGTGCCAGCAGCAGGACAGGGGTTATCTACGAGCAGTACTTC
TRBV7-8,.,TRBJ1-2,.,CASGFGGGGYGYTF,TGTGCCAGCGGCTTCGGCGGGGGCGGCTATGGCTACACCTTC
TRBV6-6,.,TRBJ2-7,TRBD1,CASSLWTGSSYEQYF,TGTGCCAGCAGCCTCTGGACAGGAAGCTCCTACGAGCAGTACTTC
TRBV6-6,.,TRBJ2-7,TRBD2,CASSYVGGAAEQYF,TGTGCCAGCAGTTACGTCGGGGGGGCCGCCGAGCAGTACTTC
TRBV11-1,.,TRBJ2-7,TRBD2,CASSASVSGASYEQYF,TGTGCCAGCAGCGCCTCGGTTAGCGGGGCGTCCTACGAGCAGTACTTC
TRBV7-9,once,TRBJ2-3,TRBD2,CASSSLTSGSTDTQYF,TGTGCCAGCAGCTCTTTAACTAGCGGGAGCACAGATACGCAGTATTTT
TRBV11-2,.,TRBJ1-1,.,CASRLWLNTEAFF,TGTGCCAGCAGGCTCTGGCTGAACACTGAAGCTTTCTTT
TRBV14,.,TRBJ2-3,TRBD2,CASSQRASGKSDTQYF,TGTGCCAGCAGCCAACGGGCTAGCGGGAAATCAGATACGCAGTATTTT
TRBV4-3,.,TRBJ1-2,.,CASSPGGFGSYGYTF,TGCGCCAGCAGCCCCGGGGGTTTCGGGAGCTATGGCTACACCTTC
TRBV5-1,few,TRBJ2-6,.,CASSLEGRTGANVLTF,TGCGCCAGCAGCTTGGAGGGGCGTACTGGGGCCAACGTCCTGACTTTC
TRBV18,.,TRBJ1-2,.,CASSPKSAGDYGYTF,TGTGCCAGCTCACCAAAATCGGCAGGGGACTATGGCTACACCTTC
TRBV19,.,TRBJ2-7,.,CASSIFPVTGGFQPEQYF,TGTGCCAGTAGTATTTTTCCCGTTACAGGAGGGTTCCAGCCGGAGCAGTACTTC
TRBV5-1,.,TRBJ1-1,.,CASSGREGGGTEAFF,TGCGCCAGCAGCGGGCGAGAGGGTGGAGGCACTGAAGCTTTCTTT
TRBV4-1,.,TRBJ2-7,.,CASSQDLAGPLAEQYF,TGCGCCAGCAGCCAAGATCTGGCAGGCCCATTGGCCGAGCAGTACTTC
TRBV7-9,.,TRBJ2-1,TRBD2,CASSLATSVAYNEQFF,TGTGCCAGCAGCTTAGCTACTAGCGTAGCCTACAATGAGCAGTTCTTC
TRBV30,.,TRBJ1-5,.,CAWRGGFGQPQHF,TGTGCCTGGAGGGGAGGGTTCGGTCAGCCCCAGCATTTT
TRBV9,.,TRBJ2-2,TRBD1,CASSAPGQMAGELFF,TGTGCCAGCAGCGCGCCGGGACAGATGGCCGGGGAGCTGTTTTTT
TRBV7-9,.,TRBJ1-2,.,CASSFVRDYGYTF,TGTGCCAGCAGCTTTGTCAGGGACTATGGCTACACCTTC
TRBV4-3,.,TRBJ2-3,.,CASSRRISGTDTQYF,TGCGCCAGCAGCCGACGCATTAGCGGCACAGATACGCAGTATTTT
TRBV7-2,.,TRBJ1-4,TRBD1,CASSQRQGLGEKLFF,TGTGCCAGCAGCCAAAGACAGGGCTTGGGTGAAAAACTGTTTTTT
TRBV30,.,TRBJ1-6,.,CAWTPGGHNSPLHF,TGTGCCTGGACCCCGGGGGGCCATAATTCACCCCTCCACTTT
TRBV27,.,TRBJ2-5,.,CASSLQEGETQYF,TGTGCCAGCAGTTTACAGGAGGGAGAGACCCAGTACTTC